Described below is a single T cell receptor beta chain sequence and its context. The sample originates from a study of cytomegalovirus exposure and HLA in healthy donors. Trimming removed 4 bases from V and 5 bases from J, with 16 bases in between. The CDR3 length is 14 residues. It was with 60 Vbeta and 13 Jbeta primers that the PCR ran. Clones were sequenced by immunoSEQ multiplex PCR, and TCRdb holds only the in-frame ones, with some missing. Here the sample spans about 160,000 clones, more than 70% being singletons. This chain joins TRBV5-3 and TRBJ2-7; a possible D gene is TRBD1 (6 bases). TRBV5-3 is known as an ORF, though its function is uncertain. The specimen sequenced was PBMCs. The receptor was derived from a male donor in good health and CMV-seronegative. CDR3 residues: CARSQQGSRDEQYF. The CDR3, as DNA: TGTGCCAGAAGCCAACAGGGATCCAGGGACGAGCAGTACTTC.